The clone carrying this T cell receptor beta chain was counted many times. Its antigen is not identified. The library tagged individual cDNA molecules with unique molecular identifiers. TCRdb itself ran the RACE reads through MiXCR, one entry per CDR3 protein. The sample yields about 39,000 distinct CDR3 sequences, about 13% seen once. Trimming shortened V by 4 bases and J by 0 bases, and 7 bases separated the two germline ends. This CDR3 contains 14 residues. Germline V gene sequence: CDR1 SGHAT, CDR2 FQNNGV. These data are taken from a study of human T cells and chemical hapten exposure. At the level of the study: Patients received weekly diphenylcyclopropenone doses to the scalp throughout the roughly 24-week study.

Time point given: patch test 3, about 24 weeks after DPC sensitization. Stated treatment: therapeutic diphenylcyclopropenone sensitization with weekly scalp DPC. The starting material, unfractionated whole blood, was used for total RNA extraction. Whole-study results and caveats: Expanded TCRs made up significantly more big CDR3 similarity clusters than controls did.

The source material was whole blood, sampled in connection with sensitization to the hapten diphenylcyclopropenone (DPC). This receptor was taken from a woman aged 40-49 years with alopecia areata. Some clones in this sample may be carry-over from other donors' samples. The chain uses TRBV11-2 and TRBJ1-5; D ambiguous. The CDR3 loop is CASSSDVSNQPQHF. The CDR3 nucleotides are TGTGCCAGCAGCTCCGACGTTAGCAATCAGCCCCAGCATTTT.